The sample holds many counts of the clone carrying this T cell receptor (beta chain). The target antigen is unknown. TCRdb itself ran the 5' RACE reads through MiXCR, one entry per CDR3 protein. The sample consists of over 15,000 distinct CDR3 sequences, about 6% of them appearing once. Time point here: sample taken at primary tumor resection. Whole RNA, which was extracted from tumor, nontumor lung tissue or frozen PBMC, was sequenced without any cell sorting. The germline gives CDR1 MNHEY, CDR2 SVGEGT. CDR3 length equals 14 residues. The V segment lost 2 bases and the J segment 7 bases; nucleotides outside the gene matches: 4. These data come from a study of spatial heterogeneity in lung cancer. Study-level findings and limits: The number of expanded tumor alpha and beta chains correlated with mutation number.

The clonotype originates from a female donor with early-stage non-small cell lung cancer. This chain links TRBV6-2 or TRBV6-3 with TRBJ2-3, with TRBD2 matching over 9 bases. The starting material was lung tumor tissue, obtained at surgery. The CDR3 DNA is TGTGCCAGCAGTTACGGGACTAGCCGGTATACGCAGTATTTT. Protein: CASSYGTSRYTQYF.